The 12 T cell receptor beta chains reported below all come from one sample, sequenced in a study of beta chain features in type 1 diabetes. Study results and caveats: Moderate but significant shortening of TCRB CDR3s was recorded in all four CD4+ subsets from Type 1 diabetes patients.

The authors reverse transcribed all of the isolated RNA, so sequencing captured expressed TCRB transcripts. Clones were read by immunoSEQ multiplex PCR, and TCRdb kept only the in-frame ones, dropping some. The sample contains fewer than 300,000 clones, roughly 10% of which appear only once. These receptors have no known antigen. Sample: naive CD4+ T cells from blood. The receptor set was obtained from a man aged 25 to 40 with type 1 diabetes.

In its sample, this clone was seen a few times. The chain is built from TRBV21-1 and TRBJ1-5; TRBD1, the table's D call, was not compared with the DNA. TRBV21-1 is a recognized pseudogene. The CDR3 loop spans 17 amino acids. CDR3 region: CASSNGTSPQSNQPQHF. The CDR3 DNA reads as TGTGCCAGCAGCAATGGGACATCACCTCAGAGCAATCAGCCCCAGCATTTT.

The chain links TRBV14 to TRBJ1-1; TRBD1 might be the D (5 bases). The CDR3 length is 16 residues. Germline CDR1 reads SGHDN; CDR2 reads FVKESK. Trimming removed 3 bases from V and 3 bases from J, with 17 bases in between. Here the CDR3 DNA reads TGTGCCAGCAGCCAGACCGCCAGGGCCGTTGACACTGAAGCTTTCTTT. This encodes CASSQTARAVDTEAFF. Variable domain in full (rest from reference TRBV14 and TRBJ1-1): EAGVTQFPSHSVIEKGQTVTLRCDPISGHDNLYWYRRVMGKEIKFLLHFVKESKQDESGMPNNRFLAERTGGTYSTLKVQPAELEDSGVYFCASSQTARAVDTEAFFGQGTRLTVV.

This clone was recorded a few times. CDR3 amino acids: CASSVGGDRVSYEQYF. In DNA, the CDR3 is TGTGCCAGCAGCGTGGGTGGGGACAGAGTCTCCTACGAGCAGTACTTC. J is TRBJ2-7 and V is TRBV11-1, with 7 bases identical to TRBD1. Germline V CDR1 and CDR2: SGHAT, FQDESV (reference sequence). Trimming took 5 bases from V and 0 from J; bases not matched to a gene: 10. The CDR3 covers 16 residues. Combining the CDR3 with reference TRBV11-1 and TRBJ2-7 gives the whole variable domain EAEVAQSPRYKITEKSQAVAFWCDPISGHATLYWYRQILGQGPELLVQFQDESVVDDSQLPKDRFSAERLKGVDSTLKIQPAELGDSAMYLCASSVGGDRVSYEQYFGPGTRLTVT.

This clone has more than one count but fewer than ten. The V call is TRBV30, the J call TRBJ2-3; 8 bases agree with TRBD2. This CDR3 is 14 amino acids long. Looked up from germline, CDR1 is GTSNPN and CDR2 is SVGIG (reference sequence). CDR3 nucleotides: TGTGCTCGGGATAGGCGGACTAGCCAAGATACGCAGTATTTT. This gives the protein CARDRRTSQDTQYF.

The chain uses TRBV5-1 and TRBJ2-4, with no clear D. CDR3 length equals 14 residues. CDR1 and CDR2 (germline): SGHRS, YFSETQ. V lost 2 bases, J lost 7 bases, and 13 bases lay in between. This CDR3 is CASSLSGEVNIQYF. CDR3 nucleotide sequence: TGCGCCAGCAGCTTATCCGGAGAGGTCAACATTCAGTACTTC.

J is TRBJ2-1 and V is TRBV4-2; 9 positions agree with TRBD2. Germline values: CDR1 LGHNA, CDR2 YNFKEQ. The CDR3 extends over 17 amino acids. Unmatched junction bases numbered 5, after V lost 0 bases and J lost 2 bases. CDR3 nucleotide sequence: TGTGCCAGCAGCCAAGATTTGGCTAGCGGGGCCTACAATGAGCAGTTCTTC. Protein: CASSQDLASGAYNEQFF.

This clone was detected a few times. This rearrangement joins TRBV19 to TRBJ1-2; D not resolved. V gave up 6 bases and J gave up 2 bases, with 10 bases separating them. CDR1 LNHDA and CDR2 SQIVND come from the germline V gene (reference sequence). This CDR3 is 13 amino acids long. The CDR3 nucleotides read TGTGCCAGTAGGGTGGGCCAGAACTATGGCTACACCTTC. Its translation is CASRVGQNYGYTF.

This clone was counted only a few times. This chain's CDR3 is CASSRGDSNEKLFF. DNA of the CDR3: TGTGCCAGCAGCCGAGGGGACAGTAATGAAAAACTGTTTTTT. The chain is built from TRBV9 and TRBJ1-4, with 7 bases matching TRBD1. Germline lookup yields CDR1 SGDLS and CDR2 YYNGEE. The CDR3 is made up of 14 amino acids. V shed 4 bases and J 4 bases; nucleotides not matched to a gene: 4. The entire variable domain, with the rest obtained from reference TRBV9 and TRBJ1-4, is as follows: DSGVTQTPKHLITATGQRVTLRCSPRSGDLSVYWYQQSLDQGLQFLIQYYNGEERAKGNILERFSAQQFPDLHSELNLSSLELGDSALYFCASSRGDSNEKLFFGSGTQLSVL.

This clone showed up just a few times. The chain links TRBV6-1 to TRBJ1-1; TRBD1 agrees at 7 bases. Germline-derived CDR1 and CDR2 are MNHNS and SASEGT. This CDR3 is built from 11 residues. After removal of 8 bases from V and 8 bases from J, the junction contained 5 bases not matched to a gene. In DNA form, the CDR3 reads TGTGCCAGCTCCGACAGGGCCGAAGCTTTCTTT. Amino acid sequence: CASSDRAEAFF.

A few counts support this clone. The V call is TRBV2, the J call TRBJ2-4; TRBD1 matches at 12 bases. Trimming removed 8 bases from V and 3 bases from J; junction bases left unmatched: 5. Germline V gives CDR1 SNHLY, CDR2 FYNNEI. The CDR3 contains 15 residues. CDR3 loop: CASGTGGFGKNIQYF. CDR3 DNA: TGTGCCAGCGGGACAGGGGGCTTCGGCAAAAACATTCAGTACTTC.

Only a few counts were recorded for this clone. Other DNA variants within this sample encode the same CDR3. The chain combines TRBV5-1 with TRBJ2-1; 9 nucleotides line up with TRBD1. The V and J ends lost 0 bases and 0 bases, in that order; junction bases with no gene match: 1. The CDR3 extends over 16 amino acids. Germline CDR1 and CDR2: SGHRS and YFSETQ. Here the CDR3 reads CASSLATGGSYNEQFF. DNA for the CDR3: TGCGCCAGCAGCTTGGCGACAGGGGGCTCCTACAATGAGCAGTTCTTC.

This clone was seen only a few times. The J gene is TRBJ1-4, the V gene TRBV7-2, with 9 bases fitting TRBD1. Germline V gene lookup returns CDR1 SGHTA and CDR2 FQGNSA. V shed 3 bases and J 5 bases; nucleotides not matched to a gene: 1. There are 14 residues in the CDR3. In nucleotides, the CDR3 is TGTGCCAGCAGCTTGGACAGGGGAAATGAAAAACTGTTTTTT. This encodes CASSLDRGNEKLFF. Full variable domain (missing parts from reference TRBV7-2 and TRBJ1-4): GAGVSQSPSNKVTEKGKDVELRCDPISGHTALYWYRQSLGQGLEFLIYFQGNSAPDKSGLPSDRFSAERTGGSVSTLTIQRTQQEDSAVYLCASSLDRGNEKLFFGSGTQLSVL.